The 10 T cell receptor beta chains below were found in one sample sequenced in a study of tumor-infiltrating lymphocytes in primary liver carcinoma. A primer matching the constant region was used to make TCR beta cDNA from approximately 500 ng of total RNA. Investigators got TCR beta libraries out of three nested multiplex PCR rounds, done with slightly modified ARM-PCR. Forward primers for TRBV1-TRBV30 and a C-beta reverse primer served the first two PCR rounds, at about 10 cycles each. TCRdb processed the multiplex PCR reads anew with MiXCR; each CDR3 protein has one entry. The sample consists of 150,000 to 200,000 distinct CDR3 sequences, 65% of them appearing once. Germline DNA was also extracted, and blood RNA derived from unsorted whole blood. Sequencing was performed on peripheral blood. The receptors were sampled from a woman aged 55-69 years with primary liver carcinoma and hepatitis B virus infection.

This clonotype was seen repeatedly, ten times or more. A much more abundant neighbour one base away suggests this may be a read error. The V and J genes are TRBV11-2 and TRBJ2-1; 12 bases are shared with TRBD2. The CDR3 totals 16 residues. Germline values: CDR1 SGHAT, CDR2 FQNNGV. The CDR3 DNA reads as TGTGCCAGCAGCTTAGGGACTAGCGGGAAGTGGAATGAGCAGTCCTTC. It codes for CASSLGTSGKWNEQSF. Complete variable domain (other parts from reference TRBV11-2 and TRBJ2-1): EAGVAQSPRYKIIEKRQSVAFWCNPISGHATLYWYQQILGQGPKLLIQFQNNGVVDDSQLPKDRFSAERLKGVDSTLKIQPAKLEDSAVYLCASSLGTSGKWNEQSFGPGTRLTVL.

At least ten counts were recorded for this clonotype. This rearrangement joins TRBV6-6 to TRBJ1-6; 8 bases line up with TRBD1. The CDR3 covers 16 residues. Germline CDR1 MNHNY, CDR2 SVGAGI (reference sequence). J gave up 9 bases and V 4 bases, and 11 bases lay outside the gene matches. CDR3 bases: TGTGCCAGCAGTTCCACAGGACAGGGATTAGTTTCACCCCTCCACTTT. It codes for CASSSTGQGLVSPLHF.

The chain joins TRBV4-2 to TRBJ2-3; tentatively, D is TRBD1 (5 bases). In germline, CDR1 is LGHNA, CDR2 YNFKEQ. CDR3 length: 18 amino acids. Trimming pared 5 bases from V and 8 bases from J, leaving 29 bases between. CDR3 sequence reads: CASSYPMSGLVSESTQYF. CDR3 DNA: TGTGCCAGCAGCTACCCAATGTCAGGGCTGGTATCCGAGAGTACGCAGTATTTT.

The table lists this clonotype with many counts. This sequence joins TRBV14 and TRBJ2-7; 11 nucleotides agree with TRBD2. The germline V gene encodes CDR1 SGHDN and CDR2 FVKESK. V lost 3 bases to trimming and J lost 0 bases; unmatched junction nucleotides: 1. The CDR3 contains 15 residues. The CDR3, as DNA: TGTGCCAGCAGCCAGGGACTAGCGGACTCCTACGAGCAGTACTTC. Translating it yields CASSQGLADSYEQYF. Full variable domain (outside the CDR3, taken from reference TRBV14 and TRBJ2-7): EAGVTQFPSHSVIEKGQTVTLRCDPISGHDNLYWYRRVMGKEIKFLLHFVKESKQDESGMPNNRFLAERTGGTYSTLKVQPAELEDSGVYFCASSQGLADSYEQYFGPGTRLTVT.

This rearrangement joins TRBV7-9 to TRBJ2-3; D possibly uses TRBD1 or TRBD2 (5 bases each). Germline CDR1 is SEHNR and CDR2 is FQNEAQ (reference sequence). The CDR3 runs to 13 residues. Trimming left V 5 bases short and J 10 bases short, with 16 bases between. CDR3 bases: TGTGCCAGCAGCCCCCCGGGGCAGGGCCCGCAGTATTTT. Protein product: CASSPPGQGPQYF.

The V call is TRBV18, the J call TRBJ2-4; D might be TRBD2 (5 bases). The CDR3 runs 15 residues. Germline CDR1 is KGHSH and CDR2 is LQKENI. DNA of the CDR3: TGTGTCAGTTCCACGCAGACGGGGTGGGGAAACATTCAGTACTTC. This encodes CVSSTQTGWGNIQYF.

This clonotype was detected many times. CDR3 protein: CSVEMAREGTDTQYF. The CDR3 DNA is TGCAGCGTTGAAATGGCGAGGGAGGGCACAGATACGCAGTATTTT. This rearrangement joins TRBV29-1 to TRBJ2-3, with D perhaps TRBD2 (6 bases). V lost 2 bases and J 1 base, leaving 13 bases between the germline ends. The CDR3 sequence is 15 residues long. The germline CDR1 and CDR2 sequences are SQVTM and ANQGSEA.

Concerning this clonotype itself: The junction does not match germline at one end; this may be a read error. This chain uses TRBV11-2 with TRBJ2-5; tentatively, D is TRBD1 (7 bases). The CDR3 spans 15 residues. Germline V gene data show CDR1 as SGHAT and CDR2 as FQNNGV. As DNA, the CDR3 is TGTGCCAGCGGCCCAGGGGGGAGTAGAGGGGAGACCCGGTACTTC. This sequence encodes CASGPGGSRGETRYF.

Note on this clonotype: At one of its ends the junction is not consistent with the germline gene, which may arise from a read error. This chain connects TRBV11-2 to TRBJ1-1; D unclear. In germline, CDR1 is SGHAT, CDR2 FQNNGV. This CDR3 has 13 residues. CDR3 amino acids: CAGSYHWNTEAFF. The CDR3 region has the DNA TGTGCCGGCAGCTACCACTGGAACACTGAAGCTTTCTTT.

The chain links TRBV19 to TRBJ1-2; D gene uncertain. V lost 10 bases to trimming and J lost 6 bases, with 6 bases between them. Germline V gives CDR1 LNHDA, CDR2 SQIVND (reference sequence). CDR3 size: 9 residues. The CDR3 DNA is TGTGCCACCCTCGATGGCTACACCTTC. Translated: CATLDGYTF.